Listed below are T cell receptor beta chains from one sample, sequenced in a study of shared clonotypes between healthy human individuals. Here immunoSEQ multiplex PCR was the method, and the copy in TCRdb shows in-frame clones only, minus some. This table has some 2,500,000 clones, 85% to 95% appearing once. What was sequenced was naive CD4+ T cells from PBMCs. The receptor set was obtained from a man between 18 and 29 years old in good health. Some clones in this sample may be carry-over from other donors' samples. Both conserved end residues are part of each CDR3. A D gene is named only where the DNA matches it firmly. Only part of the rows carry a size: once, few, many, or a class if the clone is expanded.

j_call v_call clone_size d_call cdr3_nt cdr3_aa
TRBJ2-3 TRBV29-1 - - TGCAGCGTCTCCGGAAGCGGCCCCACAGATACGCAGTATTTT CSVSGSGPTDTQYF
TRBJ1-1 TRBV18 - - TGTGCCAGCTCGCCGGACAGCCGAGAAGCTTTCTTT CASSPDSREAFF
TRBJ1-5 TRBV7-6 - - TGTGCCAGTGGGACTTGGAGCAATCAGCCCCAGCATTTT CASGTWSNQPQHF
TRBJ2-7 TRBV5-4 - - TGTGCCAGCAGCCCTGGGTCCGTGGTTAGCTACGAGCAGTACTTC CASSPGSVVSYEQYF
TRBJ2-5 TRBV5-1 once TRBD2 TGCGCCAGCAGCTTGGCAGGGAAGCGGGGAGTAACCCAAGAGACCCAGTACTTC CASSLAGKRGVTQETQYF
TRBJ2-2 TRBV5-1 - - TGCGCCAGCAGCGCCCGGGGCTACACCGGGGAGCTGTTTTTT CASSARGYTGELFF
TRBJ2-2 TRBV9 - - TGTGCCAGCTACGAATATCGGAGGGGTTATGGGGTTCCCGGGGAGCTGTTTTTT CASYEYRRGYGVPGELFF
TRBJ2-3 TRBV5-1 - - TGCGCCAGCAGCTTGGTTCCGGTTTCATCTAGCGGCACAGATACGCAGTATTTT CASSLVPVSSSGTDTQYF
TRBJ1-3 TRBV5-1 once TRBD1 TGCGCCAGCAGCTACGACAGGGCGGCTGTTGGAAACACCATATATTTT CASSYDRAAVGNTIYF
TRBJ2-4 TRBV6-5 once - TGTGCCAGCAGACCTTCCGGGGGAGCCAAAAACATTCAGTACTTC CASRPSGGAKNIQYF
TRBJ2-5 TRBV30 few - TGTGCCTGGAGCCAGGGAGAGACCCAGTACTTC CAWSQGETQYF
TRBJ1-3 TRBV7-2 - TRBD1 TGTGCCAGCAGGCTTAAGGGACAGGGGGGAAACACCATATATTTT CASRLKGQGGNTIYF
TRBJ1-2 TRBV2 - - TGTGCCAGCAGTGTGGGACCGAACTATGGCTACACCTTC CASSVGPNYGYTF
TRBJ2-7 TRBV28 - TRBD1 TGTGCCAGCAGTTTACCCGGACAGGGGGACGAGCAGTACTTC CASSLPGQGDEQYF
TRBJ2-6 TRBV7-2 once - TGTGCCAGCAGCTCCACAGACTCTGGGGCCAACGTCCTGACTTTC CASSSTDSGANVLTF
TRBJ2-3 TRBV27 - - TGTGCCAGCAGTGCCACAGATACGCAGTATTTT CASSATDTQYF
TRBJ2-1 TRBV15 - TRBD2 TGTGCCACCAGCACGTTAGCGGGAGCCTTGGACAATGAGCAGTTCTTC CATSTLAGALDNEQFF
TRBJ1-1 TRBV6-5 - - TGTGCCAGCAGTTACCGGGGTAATTACCCTGACACTGAAGCTTTCTTT CASSYRGNYPDTEAFF
TRBJ2-3 TRBV6-6 - - TGTGCCAGCAGCCCGTTCGGGCAGGGAGGCACAGATACGCAGTATTTT CASSPFGQGGTDTQYF
TRBJ2-3 TRBV27 - - TGTGCCAGCAGCATCATGGGGCTCACAGATACGCAGTATTTT CASSIMGLTDTQYF
TRBJ1-1 TRBV29-1 - - TGCAGCGTCTCTGGCAGGCTGAACACTGAAGCTTTCTTT CSVSGRLNTEAFF
TRBJ2-2 TRBV18 few - TGTGCCAGCTCACTACTAGGAACCGGGGAGCTGTTTTTT CASSLLGTGELFF
TRBJ1-2 TRBV10-3 once TRBD1 TGTGCCATCAGTGAGTTACAGGGGGATGATGGCTACACCTTC CAISELQGDDGYTF
TRBJ1-1 TRBV29-1 - - TGCAGCGTTGTTAGGGTGGTGAACACTGAAGCTTTCTTT CSVVRVVNTEAFF
TRBJ2-1 TRBV9 - - TGTGCCAGCAGCGTAGGGGGAATCGGGGAGCAGTTCTTC CASSVGGIGEQFF
TRBJ1-4 TRBV30 - - TGTGCCTGGGGCAGGGAGGACGGGGTGCTTGATTCTTGGGAAAAACTGTTTTTT CAWGREDGVLDSWEKLFF
TRBJ1-1 TRBV28 - - TGTGCCAGCAGTCCCCCGCGGACTGAAGCTTTCTTT CASSPPRTEAFF
TRBJ1-2 TRBV28 - - TGTGCCAGCAGAACAGTTTCGACTAACTATGGCTACACCTTC CASRTVSTNYGYTF
TRBJ1-1 TRBV28 - - TGTGCCAGCAGTTTATCCGGGACGGTGAACACTGAAGCTTTCTTT CASSLSGTVNTEAFF
TRBJ2-1 TRBV30 - - TGTGCCTGGAGTCCATCCTGGGATGAGCAGTTCTTC CAWSPSWDEQFF
TRBJ2-1 TRBV4-2 - TRBD2 TGTGCCAGCAGCCAGGGGGCTCGGGCTAGCGGGAGATCCAATGAGCAGTTCTTC CASSQGARASGRSNEQFF
TRBJ2-6 TRBV9 - - TGTGCCAGCACCGTTGCGGACTCTGGGGCCAACGTCCTGACTTTC CASTVADSGANVLTF
TRBJ2-3 TRBV2 - - TGTGCCAGCAGTGACTTCGCGGGCACAGATACGCAGTATTTT CASSDFAGTDTQYF
TRBJ1-4 TRBV6-5 - - TGTGCCAGCAGTTCACGAAGGGCGGTCAATGAAAAACTGTTTTTT CASSSRRAVNEKLFF
TRBJ1-5 TRBV29-1 - - TGCAGCGCCATACGGGGGAATCAGCCCCAGCATTTT CSAIRGNQPQHF
TRBJ2-1 TRBV5-3 - TRBD2 TGTGCCAGAAGCTTGGAAATCGGCGGGGGATCCTACAATGAGCAGTTCTTC CARSLEIGGGSYNEQFF
TRBJ2-3 TRBV7-9 - - TGTGCCAGCAGCTTAGTTCCAGATACGCAGTATTTT CASSLVPDTQYF
TRBJ2-5 TRBV19 - - TGTGCCAGTAGTATAGGCACCCCAGGGGAGACCCAGTACTTC CASSIGTPGETQYF
TRBJ1-2 TRBV19 - - TGTGCCAGTAGCCCGGACAGTTATAACTATGGCTACACCTTC CASSPDSYNYGYTF
TRBJ2-5 TRBV18 - - TGTGCCAGCTCATCAACTATGGGCGTGGAGACCCAGTACTTC CASSSTMGVETQYF
TRBJ2-7 TRBV5-1 - - TGCGCCAGCAGCTTAAGACAGTCCTACGAGCAGTACTTC CASSLRQSYEQYF
TRBJ1-5 TRBV12-5 - TRBD1 TGTGCTAGTGGTTTGGTGACAGGGATCCAAGCTCAGCCCCAGCATTTT CASGLVTGIQAQPQHF
TRBJ2-1 TRBV29-1 - TRBD1 TGCAGCGTTGCCTACAGGGGATCCTACAATGAGCAGTTCTTC CSVAYRGSYNEQFF
TRBJ1-4 TRBV19 - - TGTGCCAGTAGTATGAATGAAAAACTGTTTTTT CASSMNEKLFF
TRBJ2-1 TRBV7-7 - - TGTGCCAGCAGCCTAGGACCCTTGGACTACAATGAGCAGTTCTTC CASSLGPLDYNEQFF
TRBJ2-1 TRBV5-4 - TRBD2 TGTGCCAGCAGCTTGCCTCTAGCGGGAGGCGGTGATGAGCAGTTCTTC CASSLPLAGGGDEQFF
TRBJ2-7 TRBV27 - TRBD2 TGTGCCAGCAGTTTTGGCGGGAGTCGTCCCTACGAGCAGTACTTC CASSFGGSRPYEQYF
TRBJ1-2 TRBV6-1 - - TGTGCCAGCAGTACGGACAGAAACTATGGCTACACCTTC CASSTDRNYGYTF
TRBJ2-7 TRBV15 - - TGTGCCCCCGAAGGACCAGGAGCGGCCTACGAGCAGTACTTC CAPEGPGAAYEQYF
TRBJ1-6 TRBV4-1 - - TGCGCCAGCAGCCAAGGAACTGCGGGCGGTCTGGTTAGTCCCCTCCACTTT CASSQGTAGGLVSPLHF
TRBJ2-7 TRBV7-2 - - TGTGCCAGCAGCTTGGCGGGACACTCCTACGAGCAGTACTTC CASSLAGHSYEQYF